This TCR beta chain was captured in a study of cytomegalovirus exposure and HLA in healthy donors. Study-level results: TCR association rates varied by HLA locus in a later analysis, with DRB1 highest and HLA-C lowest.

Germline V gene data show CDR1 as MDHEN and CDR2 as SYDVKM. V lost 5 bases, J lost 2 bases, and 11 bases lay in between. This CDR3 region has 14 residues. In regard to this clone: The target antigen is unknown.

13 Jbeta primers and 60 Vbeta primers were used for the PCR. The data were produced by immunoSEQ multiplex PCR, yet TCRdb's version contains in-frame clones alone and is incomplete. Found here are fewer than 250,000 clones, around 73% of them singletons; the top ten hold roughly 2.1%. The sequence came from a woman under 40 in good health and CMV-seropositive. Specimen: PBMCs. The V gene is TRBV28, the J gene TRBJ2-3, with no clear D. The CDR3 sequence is CASSPQQFTDTQYF. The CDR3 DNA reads TGTGCCAGCAGTCCCCAACAATTCACAGATACGCAGTATTTT. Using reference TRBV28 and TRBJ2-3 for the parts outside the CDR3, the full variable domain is DVKVTQSSRYLVKRTGEKVFLECVQDMDHENMFWYRQDPGLGLRLIYFSYDVKMKEKGDIPEGYSVSREKKERFSLILESASTNQTSMYLCASSPQQFTDTQYFGPGTRLTVL.